This record covers a single T cell receptor (beta chain). The antigen is unknown. The CDR3 covers 14 residues. Trimming took 11 bases from V and 0 from J, leaving 17 bases between them. CDR1 and CDR2 from the germline V gene are SGHTA and FQGNSA. TCRdb reprocessed the 5' RACE reads with MiXCR, giving one entry per CDR3 protein. The sample has 62,000 or so distinct CDR3 sequences, around 30% seen once; the top ten hold about 2.3%. Study-level findings and limits: The larger cohort examined one V-J beta rearrangement, not whole repertoires.

The chain uses TRBV7-2 and TRBJ2-7, with D unclear. Input material: tumor-infiltrating naive CD4+ T cells sorted from the breast tumor. Regarding subset: naive CD4+ T cells, CD4+CD45RA+CD25-. The TCR sequence derives from a female donor with breast cancer. For the CDR3, the DNA is TGTGCCTGCGCGCCCTACCCGAGCTCCTACGAGCAGTACTTC. It yields the protein CACAPYPSSYEQYF. The full variable domain, completed using reference TRBV7-2 and TRBJ2-7, is GAGVSQSPSNKVTEKGKDVELRCDPISGHTALYWYRQSLGQGLEFLIYFQGNSAPDKSGLPSDRFSAERTGGSVSTLTIQRTQQEDSAVYLCACAPYPSSYEQYFGPGTRLTVT.